This T cell receptor beta chain was captured in a study of radiation and T cells in renal cell carcinoma. Study results and caveats: In blood, top tumor clones expanded by 2 weeks, shrinking by 4.

The time point is: baseline pretreatment blood. Treatment noted: 15 Gy SBRT to primary tumor, nephrectomy 4 weeks later. Some clones are missing from TCRdb's copy, which holds only in-frame ones; the method was immunoSEQ multiplex PCR. The sample consists of around 140,000 clones, 88% of them appearing once. Points on this clone: Its antigen is not known.

With 0 bases removed from V and 2 bases from J, the gap between germline ends came to 2 bases. The V gene's germline CDR1 is LNHNV and CDR2 YYDKDF (reference sequence). CDR3 length: 12 amino acids. The sample was blood, taken from a patient whose treatment included radiotherapy and nephrectomy. V usage is TRBV15 and J usage is TRBJ2-7; no reliable D call. The origin of this receptor is a woman in her 70s with renal cell carcinoma. In DNA, the CDR3 is TGTGCCACCAGCAGAGAGGCCTACGAGCAGTACTTC. Residues: CATSREAYEQYF.